The source of this TCR beta chain is a study of human T cells and chemical hapten exposure. Study findings and constraints: Expanded TCRs created a significantly greater count of big CDR3 similarity clusters than controls did.

This clonotype was counted ten times or more. Its antigen is undetermined. TCRdb fed the RACE reads into MiXCR, producing one record per CDR3 protein. The data show about 110,000 distinct CDR3 sequences, less than 10% seen once. Time point reported: patch test 2, 6 weeks after DPC sensitization. Treatment denoted: therapeutic diphenylcyclopropenone sensitization with weekly scalp DPC. This CDR3 is built from 17 residues. Germline CDR1 and CDR2: SGHTA and FQGNSA. With 3 bases clipped from V and 5 bases from J, the junction kept 10 bases outside the gene matches. The TCR sequence derives from a woman aged 40 to 49 with alopecia areata. Some clones in this sample may be carry-over from other donors' samples. The chain couples TRBV7-2 to TRBJ2-3, with 11 bases identical to TRBD2. The material was whole blood, obtained in connection with sensitization to the hapten diphenylcyclopropenone (DPC). The CDR3 loop is CASSFRLLAGGIDTQYF. The CDR3 DNA follows: TGTGCCAGCAGCTTCCGACTCCTAGCGGGGGGCATAGATACGCAGTATTTT.